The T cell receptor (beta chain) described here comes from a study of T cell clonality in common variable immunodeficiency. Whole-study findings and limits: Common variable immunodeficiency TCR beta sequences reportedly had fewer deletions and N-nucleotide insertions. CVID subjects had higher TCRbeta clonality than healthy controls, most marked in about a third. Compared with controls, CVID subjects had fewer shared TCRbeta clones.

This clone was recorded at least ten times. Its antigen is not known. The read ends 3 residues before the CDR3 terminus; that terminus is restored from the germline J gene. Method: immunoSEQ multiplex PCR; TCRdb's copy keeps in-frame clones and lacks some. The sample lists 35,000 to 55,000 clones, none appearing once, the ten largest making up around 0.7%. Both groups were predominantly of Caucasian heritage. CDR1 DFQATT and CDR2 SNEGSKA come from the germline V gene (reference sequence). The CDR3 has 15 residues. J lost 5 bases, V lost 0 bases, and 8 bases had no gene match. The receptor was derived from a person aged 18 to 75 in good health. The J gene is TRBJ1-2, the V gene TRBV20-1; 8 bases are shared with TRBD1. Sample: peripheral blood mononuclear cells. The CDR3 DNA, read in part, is TGCAGTGCTAGAGATCGGCAGGGGGCTTTGTATGGC. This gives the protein CSARDRQGALYG. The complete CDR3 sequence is CSARDRQGALYGYTF.